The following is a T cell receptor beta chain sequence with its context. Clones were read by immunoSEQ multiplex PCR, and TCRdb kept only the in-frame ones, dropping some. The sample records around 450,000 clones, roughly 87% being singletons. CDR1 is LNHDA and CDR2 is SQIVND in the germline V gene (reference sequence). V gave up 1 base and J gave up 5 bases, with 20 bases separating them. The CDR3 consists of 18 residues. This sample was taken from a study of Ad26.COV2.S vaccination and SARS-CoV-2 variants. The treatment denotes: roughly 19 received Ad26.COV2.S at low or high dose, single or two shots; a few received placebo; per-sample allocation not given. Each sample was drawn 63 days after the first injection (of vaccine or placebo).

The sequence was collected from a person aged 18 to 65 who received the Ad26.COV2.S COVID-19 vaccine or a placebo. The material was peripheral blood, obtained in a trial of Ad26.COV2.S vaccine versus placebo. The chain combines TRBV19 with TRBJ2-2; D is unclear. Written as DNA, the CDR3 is TGTGCCAGTAGTATAGGCGGCAGGTCCATCTATGCGACCGGGGAGCTGTTTTTT. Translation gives CASSIGGRSIYATGELFF. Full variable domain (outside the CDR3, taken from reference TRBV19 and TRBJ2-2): DGGITQSPKYLFRKEGQNVTLSCEQNLNHDAMYWYRQDPGQGLRLIYYSQIVNDFQKGDIAEGYSVSREKKESFPLTVTSAQKNPTAFYLCASSIGGRSIYATGELFFGEGSRLTVL.